This TCR beta chain was documented in a study of blood T cell repertoires in COVID-19. Study-wide context: Researchers got acute and convalescent COVID-19 samples from the United States, Italy and Spain.

Trimming cost V 3 bases and J 0 bases, with 8 bases left between them. From germline, CDR1 is SGHRS and CDR2 YFSETQ. This CDR3 is built from 14 residues. This clone was seen just once. Data came from immunoSEQ multiplex PCR; TCRdb stores just in-frame clones and leaves some out. Of about 250,000 clones listed, 86% were seen once; the top ten hold around 6%. The TCR sequence derives from a woman older than 75 with COVID-19, enrolled during active disease. J is TRBJ2-3 and V is TRBV5-1; no firm D call. Sample: peripheral blood. The CDR3 sequence is CASSSSHSTDTQYF. The CDR3 DNA is TGCGCCAGCAGCTCGAGTCATAGCACAGATACGCAGTATTTT.